Listed here is a single T cell receptor beta chain. Libraries were prepared by immunoSEQ multiplex PCR; TCRdb keeps only in-frame clonotypes and omits some of them. The repertoire has roughly 60,000 clones, 82% of them found once; the top ten carry 5.5% to 6%. Trimming took 4 bases from V and 5 from J, leaving 12 bases between them. CDR1 and CDR2 (germline): SGHKS, YYEKEE (reference sequence). This CDR3 spans 14 amino acids. The sample belongs to a study of blood T cell repertoires in COVID-19. In the study overall: Material from acute and convalescent COVID-19 was sourced from the United States, Italy and Spain. Sample material is recorded as cDNA or gDNA derived from T cells, B-cell-depleted T cells, or PBMCs.

This chain joins TRBV5-5 and TRBJ2-2, with a tentative D call TRBD1 (5 bases). Sequencing was performed on peripheral blood. This TCR derives from a human donor in a cohort sampled during active or convalescent COVID-19. As DNA, the CDR3 is TGTGCCAGCAGCACAGGTGGCCGGACCGGGGAGCTGTTTTTT. Encoded protein: CASSTGGRTGELFF.